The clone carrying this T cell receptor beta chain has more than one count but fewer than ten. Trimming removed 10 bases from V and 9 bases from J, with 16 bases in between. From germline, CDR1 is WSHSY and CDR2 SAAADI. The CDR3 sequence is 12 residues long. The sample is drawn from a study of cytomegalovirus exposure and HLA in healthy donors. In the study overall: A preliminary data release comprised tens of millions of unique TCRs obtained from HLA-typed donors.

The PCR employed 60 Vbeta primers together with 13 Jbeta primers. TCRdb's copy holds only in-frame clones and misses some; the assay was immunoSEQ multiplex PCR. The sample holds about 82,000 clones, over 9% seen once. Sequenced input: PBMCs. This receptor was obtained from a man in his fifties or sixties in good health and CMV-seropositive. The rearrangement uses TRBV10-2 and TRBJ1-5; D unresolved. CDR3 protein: CATGKGGWPQHF. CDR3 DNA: TGCGCCACCGGAAAAGGCGGTTGGCCCCAGCATTTT.